This T cell receptor beta chain was observed in a study of identical twins. Germline V gives CDR1 MDHEN, CDR2 SYDVKM. There are 16 residues in the CDR3. After removal of 6 bases from V and 6 bases from J, the junction contained 12 bases not matched to a gene. Template switching created a universal primer site, and the cDNA included unique molecular identifiers. TCRdb recomputed calls from the 5' RACE reads with MiXCR, one row per CDR3 protein. The sample lists some 260,000 distinct CDR3 sequences, around 15% occurring once. General observations from the study: Part of the zero-insertion signal could reflect confounding by invariant MAIT and iNKT cells. Models underestimated how often monozygotic twins shared out-of-frame TCR alpha. Some out-of-frame alpha sequences were shared by twins, and these showed excess low generation probability.

Many counts were recorded for this clonotype. Its antigen is currently unknown. The chain carries TRBV28 and TRBJ2-1; 9 bases map to TRBD1. The TCR originated in a woman under 30 in good health. Input material: memory (CD45RO+) T cells sorted from blood. The CDR3, as DNA: TGTGCCAGCAGAGGTCCCACGACGGGACAGGGCAATGAGCAGTTCTTC. Its translation is CASRGPTTGQGNEQFF.